The sequence of this TCR beta chain was determined in a study of T cell changes during pregnancy in multiple sclerosis. Assay used: immunoSEQ multiplex PCR; TCRdb lists only in-frame clones, some missing. This sample has almost 35,000 clones, with approximately 90% found just once. Per the germline V gene, CDR1 is MNHEY and CDR2 is SVGAGI. The V end was cut by 6 bases, the J end by 7 bases, with 15 bases between. The CDR3 spans 13 residues. The receptor comes from a female donor with multiple sclerosis, enrolled in a pregnancy study. The sequencing used CD8+ T cells from peripheral blood mononuclear cells, collected in the first trimester of pregnancy. The chain links TRBV6-5 to TRBJ1-1; perhaps TRBD1 as D (6 bases). This CDR3 is CASSSSVDSEAFF. The CDR3 DNA sequence: TGTGCCAGCAGCTCGAGCGTGGACAGTGAAGCTTTCTTT.